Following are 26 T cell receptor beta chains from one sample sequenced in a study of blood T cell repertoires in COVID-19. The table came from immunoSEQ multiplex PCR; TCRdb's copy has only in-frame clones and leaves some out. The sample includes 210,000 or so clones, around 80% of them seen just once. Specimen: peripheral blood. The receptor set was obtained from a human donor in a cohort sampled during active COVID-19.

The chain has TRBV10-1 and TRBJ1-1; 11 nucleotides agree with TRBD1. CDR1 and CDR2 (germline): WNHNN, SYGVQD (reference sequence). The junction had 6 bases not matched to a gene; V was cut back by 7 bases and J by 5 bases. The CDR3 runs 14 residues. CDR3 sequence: CASTMGQGGTEAFF. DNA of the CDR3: TGCGCCAGCACCATGGGACAGGGGGGGACTGAAGCTTTCTTT.

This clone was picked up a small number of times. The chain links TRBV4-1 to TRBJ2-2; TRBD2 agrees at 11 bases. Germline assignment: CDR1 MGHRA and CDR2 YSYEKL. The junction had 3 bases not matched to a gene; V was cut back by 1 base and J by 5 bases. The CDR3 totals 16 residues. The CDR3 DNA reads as TGCGCCAGCAGCCAAGTTAGCGGGAGGGTAACCGGGGAGCTGTTTTTT. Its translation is CASSQVSGRVTGELFF.

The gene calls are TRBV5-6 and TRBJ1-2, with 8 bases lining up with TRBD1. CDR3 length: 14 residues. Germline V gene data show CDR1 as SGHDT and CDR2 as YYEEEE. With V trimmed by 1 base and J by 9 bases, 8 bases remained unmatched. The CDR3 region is CASSLQQGAGSYTF. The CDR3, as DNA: TGTGCCAGCAGCTTGCAGCAGGGGGCAGGTAGCTACACCTTC.

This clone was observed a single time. CDR3 DNA sequence: TGTGCCAGCAGTCAACGAGGGACAGGGGGCACTGAAGCTTTCTTT. This translates into CASSQRGTGGTEAFF. The chain has TRBV2 and TRBJ1-1; 11 nucleotides match TRBD1. V gave up 5 bases and J gave up 4 bases; unmatched junction bases: 6. Germline V gene data show CDR1 as SNHLY and CDR2 as FYNNEI. The CDR3 consists of 15 residues.

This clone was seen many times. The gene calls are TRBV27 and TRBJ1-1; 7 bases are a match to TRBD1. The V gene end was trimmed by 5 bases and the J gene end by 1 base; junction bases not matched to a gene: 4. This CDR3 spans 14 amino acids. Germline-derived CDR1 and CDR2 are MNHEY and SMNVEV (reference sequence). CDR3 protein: CASSRQGRNTEAFF. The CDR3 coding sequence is TGTGCCAGCAGTCGACAGGGTCGGAACACTGAAGCTTTCTTT.

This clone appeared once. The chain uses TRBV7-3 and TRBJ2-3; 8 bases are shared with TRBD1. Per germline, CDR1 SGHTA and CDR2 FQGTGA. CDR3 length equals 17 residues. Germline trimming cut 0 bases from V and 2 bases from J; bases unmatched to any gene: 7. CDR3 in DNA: TGTGCCAGCAGCTTAACAGGACAGGGCAGGGTCACAGATACGCAGTATTTT. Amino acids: CASSLTGQGRVTDTQYF.

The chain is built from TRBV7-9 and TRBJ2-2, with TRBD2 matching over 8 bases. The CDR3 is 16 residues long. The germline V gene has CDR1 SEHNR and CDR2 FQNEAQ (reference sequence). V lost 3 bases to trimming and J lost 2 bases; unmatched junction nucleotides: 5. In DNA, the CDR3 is TGTGCCAGCAGCTTCCCCGGGACTAGTAACACCGGGGAGCTGTTTTTT. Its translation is CASSFPGTSNTGELFF.

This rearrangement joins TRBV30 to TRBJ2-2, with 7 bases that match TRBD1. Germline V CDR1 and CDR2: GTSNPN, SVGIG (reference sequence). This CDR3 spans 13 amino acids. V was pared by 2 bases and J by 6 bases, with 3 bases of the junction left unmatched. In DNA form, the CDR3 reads TGTGCCTGGAGTTCGGACAGGCCCGGGGAGCTGTTTTTT. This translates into CAWSSDRPGELFF.

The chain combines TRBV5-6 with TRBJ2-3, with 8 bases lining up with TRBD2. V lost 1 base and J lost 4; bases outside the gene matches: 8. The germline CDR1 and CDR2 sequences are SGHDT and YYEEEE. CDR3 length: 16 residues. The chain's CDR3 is CASSLRREGPPDTQYF. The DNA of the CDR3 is TGTGCCAGCAGCTTGAGACGGGAGGGCCCCCCAGATACGCAGTATTTT.

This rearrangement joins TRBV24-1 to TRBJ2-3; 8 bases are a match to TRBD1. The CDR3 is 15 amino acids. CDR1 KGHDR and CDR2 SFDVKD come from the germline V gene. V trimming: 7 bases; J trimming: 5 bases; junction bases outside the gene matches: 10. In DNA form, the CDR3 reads TGTGCCACCAGCAGGGGGCAAGGGGGTAGAGATACGCAGTATTTT. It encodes CATSRGQGGRDTQYF.

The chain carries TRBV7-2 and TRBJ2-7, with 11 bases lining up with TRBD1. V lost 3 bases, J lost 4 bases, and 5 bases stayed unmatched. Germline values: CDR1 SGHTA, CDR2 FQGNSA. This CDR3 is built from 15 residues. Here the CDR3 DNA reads TGTGCCAGCAGCTTGCCGGGACAGGGGGTATACGAGCAGTACTTC. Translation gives CASSLPGQGVYEQYF.

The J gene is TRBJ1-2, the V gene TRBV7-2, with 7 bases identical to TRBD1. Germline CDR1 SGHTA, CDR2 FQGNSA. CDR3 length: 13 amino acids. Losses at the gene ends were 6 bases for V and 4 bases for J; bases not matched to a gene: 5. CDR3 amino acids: CASRPGQAYGYTF. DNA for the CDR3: TGTGCCAGCAGGCCCGGACAGGCCTATGGCTACACCTTC.

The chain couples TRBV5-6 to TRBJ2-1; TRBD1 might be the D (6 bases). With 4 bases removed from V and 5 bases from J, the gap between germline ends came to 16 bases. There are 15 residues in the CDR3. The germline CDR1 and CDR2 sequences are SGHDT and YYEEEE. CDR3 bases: TGTGCCAGCAGCCGTCAGGGGCAGGGGAACAATGAGCAGTTCTTC. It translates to CASSRQGQGNNEQFF.

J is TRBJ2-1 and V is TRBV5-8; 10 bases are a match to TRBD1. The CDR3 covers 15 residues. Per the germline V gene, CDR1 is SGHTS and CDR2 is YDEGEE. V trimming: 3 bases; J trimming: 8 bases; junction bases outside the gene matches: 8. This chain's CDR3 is CASSSTGGRGHEQFF. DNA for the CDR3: TGTGCCAGCAGCTCGACAGGGGGCCGTGGGCATGAGCAGTTCTTC.

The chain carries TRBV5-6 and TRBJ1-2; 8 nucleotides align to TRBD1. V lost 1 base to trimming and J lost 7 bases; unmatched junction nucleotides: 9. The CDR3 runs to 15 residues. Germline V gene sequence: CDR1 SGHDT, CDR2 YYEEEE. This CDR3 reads CASSLSPTGGGGYTF. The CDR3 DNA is TGTGCCAGCAGCTTGTCCCCTACAGGGGGGGGTGGCTACACCTTC. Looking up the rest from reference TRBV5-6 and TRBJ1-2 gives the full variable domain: DAGVTQSPTHLIKTRGQQVTLRCSPKSGHDTVSWYQQALGQGPQFIFQYYEEEERQRGNFPDRFSGHQFPNYSSELNVNALLLGDSALYLCASSLSPTGGGGYTFGSGTRLTVV.

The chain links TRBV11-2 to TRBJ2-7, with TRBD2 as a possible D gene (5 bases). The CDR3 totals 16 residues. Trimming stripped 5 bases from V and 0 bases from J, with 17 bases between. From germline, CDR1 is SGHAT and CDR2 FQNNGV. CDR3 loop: CASSPPGSGRSYEQYF. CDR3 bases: TGTGCCAGCAGCCCCCCGGGCAGCGGCCGCTCCTACGAGCAGTACTTC.

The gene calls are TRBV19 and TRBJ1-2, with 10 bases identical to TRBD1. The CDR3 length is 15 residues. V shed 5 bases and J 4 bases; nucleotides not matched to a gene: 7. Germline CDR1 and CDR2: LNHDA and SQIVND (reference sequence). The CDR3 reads CASSLDRGLGYGYTF. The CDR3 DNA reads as TGTGCCAGTAGTCTCGACAGGGGGCTGGGCTATGGCTACACCTTC.

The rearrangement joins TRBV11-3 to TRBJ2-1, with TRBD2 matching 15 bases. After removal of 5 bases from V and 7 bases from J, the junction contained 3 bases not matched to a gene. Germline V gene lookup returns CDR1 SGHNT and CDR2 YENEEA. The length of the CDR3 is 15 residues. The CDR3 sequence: CASSPGLAGGNEQFF. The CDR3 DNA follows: TGTGCCAGCAGCCCGGGACTAGCGGGAGGAAATGAGCAGTTCTTC.

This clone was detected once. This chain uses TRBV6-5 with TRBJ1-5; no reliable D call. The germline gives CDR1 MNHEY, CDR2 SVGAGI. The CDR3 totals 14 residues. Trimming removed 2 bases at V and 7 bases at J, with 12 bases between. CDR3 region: CASSYVPGRQPQHF. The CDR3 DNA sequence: TGTGCCAGCAGTTACGTCCCAGGCAGGCAGCCCCAGCATTTT.

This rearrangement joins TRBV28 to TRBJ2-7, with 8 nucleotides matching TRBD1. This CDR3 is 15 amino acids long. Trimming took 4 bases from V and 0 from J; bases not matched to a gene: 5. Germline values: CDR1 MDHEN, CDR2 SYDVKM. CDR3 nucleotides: TGTGCCAGCAGTTCCTACAGGGGGTCCTCCTACGAGCAGTACTTC. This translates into CASSSYRGSSYEQYF.

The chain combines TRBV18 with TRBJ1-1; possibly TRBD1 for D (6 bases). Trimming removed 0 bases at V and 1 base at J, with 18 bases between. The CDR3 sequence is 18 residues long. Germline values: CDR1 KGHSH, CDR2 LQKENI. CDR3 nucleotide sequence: TGTGCCAGCTCACCACCGGGCTACCTTCAGGGGCCGAACACTGAAGCTTTCTTT. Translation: CASSPPGYLQGPNTEAFF.

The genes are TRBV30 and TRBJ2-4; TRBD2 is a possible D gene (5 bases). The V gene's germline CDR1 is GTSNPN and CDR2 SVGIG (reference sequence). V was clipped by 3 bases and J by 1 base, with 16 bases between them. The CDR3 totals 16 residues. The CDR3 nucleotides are TGTGCCTGGAGCCTTGAGGGAATAGGGGCCAAAAACATTCAGTACTTC. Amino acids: CAWSLEGIGAKNIQYF. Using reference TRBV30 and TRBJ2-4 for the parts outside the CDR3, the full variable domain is SQTIHQWPATLVQPVGSPLSLECTVEGTSNPNLYWYRQAAGRGLQLLFYSVGIGQISSEVPQNLSASRPQDRQFILSSKKLLLSDSGFYLCAWSLEGIGAKNIQYFGAGTRLSVL.

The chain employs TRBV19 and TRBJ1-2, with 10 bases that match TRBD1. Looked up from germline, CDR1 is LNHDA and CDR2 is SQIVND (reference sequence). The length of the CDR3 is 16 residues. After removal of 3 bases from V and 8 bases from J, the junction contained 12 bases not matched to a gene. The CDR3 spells CASSMDPGQGKNGYTF. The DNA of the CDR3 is TGTGCCAGTAGTATGGATCCGGGACAGGGGAAAAACGGCTACACCTTC.

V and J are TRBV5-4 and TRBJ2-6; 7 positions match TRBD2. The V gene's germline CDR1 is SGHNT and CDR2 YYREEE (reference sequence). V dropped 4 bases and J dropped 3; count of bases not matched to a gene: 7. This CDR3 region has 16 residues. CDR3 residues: CASSRGESSGANVLTF. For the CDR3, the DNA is TGTGCCAGCAGCCGGGGGGAAAGCAGTGGGGCCAACGTCCTGACTTTC.

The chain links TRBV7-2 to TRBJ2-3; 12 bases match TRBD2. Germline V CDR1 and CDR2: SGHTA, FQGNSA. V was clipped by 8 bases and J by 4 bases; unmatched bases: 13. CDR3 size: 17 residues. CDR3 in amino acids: CASAIARASGRADTQYF. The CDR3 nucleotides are TGTGCCAGCGCTATCGCGAGGGCTAGCGGGAGGGCAGATACGCAGTATTTT.

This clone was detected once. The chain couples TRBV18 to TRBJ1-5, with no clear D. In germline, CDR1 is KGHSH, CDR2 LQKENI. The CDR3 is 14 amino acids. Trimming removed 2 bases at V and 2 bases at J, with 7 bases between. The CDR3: CASSPGSGNQPQHF. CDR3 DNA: TGTGCCAGCTCACCAGGGAGCGGCAATCAGCCCCAGCATTTT.